The clone carrying this T cell receptor (beta chain) was recorded many times. Per the germline V gene, CDR1 is SGHAT and CDR2 is FQNNGV. CDR3 size: 15 residues. Trimming pared 3 bases from V and 1 base from J, leaving 12 bases between. The sample originates from a study of T cell repertoires in cytomegalovirus infection. One entry per CDR3 protein results from TCRdb running MiXCR on the reads. The table records a few hundred thousand distinct CDR3 sequences, around 9% of them present only once. Sequencing was carried out using PBMCs. V and J are TRBV11-2 and TRBJ2-5; a weak D match, TRBD1 (5 bases). The clonotype originates from a human donor in good health (CMV status not recorded). Some clones in this sample may be carry-over from other donors' samples. The CDR3 protein is CASSFWAGIQETQYF. CDR3 DNA: TGTGCCAGCAGCTTTTGGGCAGGGATCCAAGAGACCCAGTACTTC.